The 17 T cell receptor beta chains reported below all come from one sample, sequenced in a study of regulatory T cells in long-lasting Graves disease. Construction of the TCR beta libraries employed iRepertoire HTBI primers in conjunction with Arm-PCR of CDR3 regions. From the multiplex PCR reads, TCRdb called clonotypes with MiXCR, one entry per CDR3 protein. The sample lists 600,000 to 850,000 distinct CDR3 sequences, about 32% occurring once. Time point described: persistent/refractory GD, antithyroid drugs over 5 years with positive TRAb. Extracted PBMC RNA gave rise to the TCR library. The sequencing here drew on peripheral blood mononuclear cells (PBMCs), taken when the disease was refractory, from a patient treated with antithyroid drugs. These receptors were obtained from a female donor with Graves disease.

This chain connects TRBV6-1 to TRBJ2-7, with 8 bases aligning to TRBD2. The V gene's germline CDR1 is MNHNS and CDR2 SASEGT. V was pared by 3 bases and J by 3 bases, with 13 bases of the junction left unmatched. This CDR3 has 17 amino acids. CDR3 in amino acids: CASSEIRAGGRFYEQYF. In DNA form, the CDR3 reads TGTGCCAGCAGTGAGATTCGGGCGGGAGGCCGATTCTACGAGCAGTACTTC.

The rearrangement uses TRBV19 and TRBJ2-2; D ambiguous. Trimming removed 2 bases from V and 6 bases from J, with 7 bases in between. Looked up from germline, CDR1 is LNHDA and CDR2 is SQIVND (reference sequence). CDR3 length equals 13 residues. CDR3 sequence reads: CASSISQAGELFF. The CDR3, as DNA: TGTGCCAGTAGTATAAGCCAGGCCGGGGAGCTGTTTTTT.

The chain is built from TRBV5-1 and TRBJ1-1, with TRBD1 matching over 8 bases. This CDR3 is built from 15 residues. The V segment lost 4 bases and the J segment 0 bases; nucleotides outside the gene matches: 5. CDR1 and CDR2 (germline): SGHRS, YFSETQ. In DNA form, the CDR3 reads TGCGCCAGCAGCGGTGGACAGGGCGTGAACACTGAAGCTTTCTTT. This translates into CASSGGQGVNTEAFF.

The chain uses TRBV2 and TRBJ2-1; D gene ambiguous. Germline V gives CDR1 SNHLY, CDR2 FYNNEI. The CDR3 is 14 residues long. The V end was cut by 6 bases, the J end by 0 bases, with 9 bases between. The CDR3 loop reads CASREVSSYNEQFF. Written as DNA, the CDR3 is TGTGCCAGCAGAGAGGTTAGCTCCTACAATGAGCAGTTCTTC. The variable domain in full, completed from reference TRBV2 and TRBJ2-1, reads EPEVTQTPSHQVTQMGQEVILRCVPISNHLYFYWYRQILGQKVEFLVSFYNNEISEKSEIFDDQFSVERPDGSNFTLKIRSTKLEDSAMYFCASREVSSYNEQFFGPGTRLTVL.

The rearrangement links TRBV20-1 to TRBJ2-1, with 7 bases fitting TRBD2. The germline V gene has CDR1 DFQATT and CDR2 SNEGSKA (reference sequence). Trimming cost V 1 base and J 6 bases; bases outside gene matches: 9. This CDR3 contains 15 residues. CDR3 coding DNA: TGCAGTGCTAGAGGTCCGGGACTACGTACCAATGAGCAGTTCTTC. Translation gives CSARGPGLRTNEQFF.

This clonotype was recorded at least ten times. The chain links TRBV29-1 to TRBJ2-5; 10 positions match TRBD2. J was trimmed by 2 bases and V by 3 bases; bases with no gene match: 6. The length of the CDR3 is 15 residues. Per the germline V gene, CDR1 is SQVTM and CDR2 is ANQGSEA. CDR3: CSVELGLADQETQYF. The CDR3 DNA reads as TGCAGCGTTGAGCTTGGACTAGCGGATCAAGAGACCCAGTACTTC.

This chain joins TRBV20-1 and TRBJ2-7; a weak D match, TRBD2 (5 bases). Looked up from germline, CDR1 is DFQATT and CDR2 is SNEGSKA (reference sequence). This CDR3 contains 11 residues. V shed 3 bases and J shed 6 bases, with 9 bases lying between them. CDR3 region: CSASKDCEQYF. The DNA for the CDR3 is TGCAGTGCTAGTAAGGACTGCGAGCAGTACTTC.

J is TRBJ1-1 and V is TRBV5-1; D not certain. Germline lookup yields CDR1 SGHRS and CDR2 YFSETQ. The CDR3 sequence is 13 residues long. V was pared by 3 bases and J by 6 bases, with 12 bases between. In nucleotides, the CDR3 is TGCGCCAGCAGCTATGGGAGGGAGGCTGAAGCTTTCTTT. Protein sequence: CASSYGREAEAFF.

This rearrangement joins TRBV29-1 to TRBJ2-7; 7 nucleotides align to TRBD1. Germline V gene data show CDR1 as SQVTM and CDR2 as ANQGSEA. The CDR3 runs to 13 residues. Trimming removed 8 bases from V and 2 bases from J; junction bases left unmatched: 9. CDR3 loop: CSIPPGQPYEQYF. The CDR3 nucleotides read TGCAGCATCCCGCCGGGACAGCCCTACGAGCAGTACTTC.

This clonotype was counted only a few times. V is TRBV2 and J is TRBJ1-2; D is unresolved. This CDR3 spans 17 amino acids. Trimming stripped 2 bases from V and 6 bases from J, with 22 bases between. The germline V gene encodes CDR1 SNHLY and CDR2 FYNNEI. CDR3 protein: CASSERTPQYASNGYTF. CDR3 nucleotide sequence: TGTGCCAGCAGTGAACGCACCCCCCAGTACGCCTCCAATGGCTACACCTTC. Full variable domain (missing parts from reference TRBV2 and TRBJ1-2): EPEVTQTPSHQVTQMGQEVILRCVPISNHLYFYWYRQILGQKVEFLVSFYNNEISEKSEIFDDQFSVERPDGSNFTLKIRSTKLEDSAMYFCASSERTPQYASNGYTFGSGTRLTVV.

In this sample, this clonotype turned up a few times. V is TRBV7-9 and J is TRBJ1-4; D is possibly TRBD1 (5 bases). Germline-derived CDR1 and CDR2 are SEHNR and FQNEAQ (reference sequence). The CDR3 is 15 residues long. Trimming took 5 bases from V and 1 from J, leaving 11 bases between them. CDR3 nucleotide sequence: TGTGCCAGCAGCCCCGGGGGGGGAACTAATGAAAAACTGTTTTTT. It translates to CASSPGGGTNEKLFF.

This clonotype appeared many times. This chain links TRBV5-1 with TRBJ1-4; no reliable D call. V was clipped by 0 bases and J by 5 bases, with 8 bases between them. The CDR3 is made up of 14 amino acids. Germline V gene sequence: CDR1 SGHRS, CDR2 YFSETQ. The CDR3 bases are TGCGCCAGCAGCTTGGGACGGAGAAATGAAAAACTGTTTTTT. As protein: CASSLGRRNEKLFF.

This clonotype was found many times. The J gene is TRBJ1-1, the V gene TRBV29-1; TRBD1 is a possible D gene (6 bases). Germline V lookup: CDR1 SQVTM, CDR2 ANQGSEA. CDR3 size: 13 residues. The V gene lost 4 bases and the J gene lost 5 bases, with 14 bases spanning the gap. In DNA form, the CDR3 reads TGCAGCGTTGCTGGGGGGGCTGGGACTGAAGCTTTCTTT. Protein: CSVAGGAGTEAFF.

This clonotype was seen at least ten times. J is TRBJ1-2 and V is TRBV27, with 12 bases fitting TRBD1. The CDR3 is 15 residues long. The V segment lost 5 bases and the J segment 6 bases; nucleotides outside the gene matches: 7. The germline V gene encodes CDR1 MNHEY and CDR2 SMNVEV (reference sequence). CDR3 amino acids: CASSLFRDRGHGYTF. The DNA for the CDR3 is TGTGCCAGCAGTCTTTTCCGGGACAGGGGGCATGGCTACACCTTC.

The rearrangement joins TRBV7-9 to TRBJ1-5, with a tentative D call TRBD1 (6 bases). Per germline, CDR1 SEHNR and CDR2 FQNEAQ (reference sequence). The ends were cut back, 5 bases at V and 6 bases at J, with 17 bases in the middle. This CDR3 region has 15 residues. The CDR3 protein is CASSPHPGAGQPQHF. In nucleotides, the CDR3 is TGTGCCAGCAGCCCTCACCCGGGGGCGGGTCAGCCCCAGCATTTT. The full variable domain, rest sourced from reference TRBV7-9 and TRBJ1-5, is DTGVSQNPRHKITKRGQNVTFRCDPISEHNRLYWYRQTLGQGPEFLTYFQNEAQLEKSRLLSDRFSAERPKGSFSTLEIQRTEQGDSAMYLCASSPHPGAGQPQHFGDGTRLSIL.

The chain combines TRBV12-3 or TRBV12-4 with TRBJ1-5; D possibly corresponds to TRBD1 (5 bases). The CDR3 has 14 residues. V gave up 4 bases and J gave up 6 bases, with 13 bases separating them. The CDR3: CASSSRGVGQPQHF. CDR3 in DNA: TGTGCCAGCAGTTCAAGGGGTGTTGGTCAGCCCCAGCATTTT.

This clonotype was found a few times. The chain has TRBV19 and TRBJ2-4; D ambiguous. The germline V gene has CDR1 LNHDA and CDR2 SQIVND (reference sequence). This CDR3 is 15 amino acids long. V was shortened by 3 bases and J by 0 bases, with 9 bases between the two germline ends. In nucleotides, the CDR3 is TGTGCCAGTAGTATGCAGGATGTAGCCAAAAACATTCAGTACTTC. Its protein product is CASSMQDVAKNIQYF.